This TCR beta chain emerged from a study of blood T cell repertoires in COVID-19. The CDR3 is made up of 18 amino acids. Germline-derived CDR1 and CDR2 are SGHVS and FQNEAQ. The V segment lost 4 bases and the J segment 0 bases; nucleotides outside the gene matches: 11. Profiled with immunoSEQ multiplex PCR; TCRdb holds only in-frame clones, not every one. This table holds fewer than 80,000 clones, more than 90% found once. This chain links TRBV7-8 with TRBJ1-5, with 8 bases fitting TRBD1. Material: peripheral blood. The source is a human donor in a cohort sampled during active COVID-19. CDR3 residues: CASSSGQGGGYSNQPQHF. CDR3 DNA: TGTGCCAGCAGCTCAGGACAGGGTGGGGGTTATAGCAATCAGCCCCAGCATTTT. The complete variable domain, with remaining parts taken from reference TRBV7-8 and TRBJ1-5, reads GAGVSQSPRYKVAKRGQDVALRCDPISGHVSLFWYQQALGQGPEFLTYFQNEAQLDKSGLPSDRFFAERPEGSVSTLKIQRTQQEDSAVYLCASSSGQGGGYSNQPQHFGDGTRLSIL.